These 2 T cell receptor beta chains share one sample of origin, sequenced in a study of cytomegalovirus exposure and HLA in healthy donors. A multiplex PCR was run with 60 Vbeta primers and 13 Jbeta primers. The data were produced by immunoSEQ multiplex PCR, yet TCRdb's version contains in-frame clones alone and is incomplete. Of 140,000 to 150,000 clones listed, over 70% are singletons. Sequencing was carried out using PBMCs. The receptors derive from a middle-aged man in good health and CMV-seronegative.

The chain carries TRBV28 and TRBJ2-7, with 9 nucleotides matching TRBD1. The CDR3 loop spans 14 amino acids. V trimming: 6 bases; J trimming: 5 bases; junction bases outside the gene matches: 8. Germline V gene lookup returns CDR1 MDHEN and CDR2 SYDVKM. The CDR3 loop is CASRTGQGRDEQYF. DNA of the CDR3: TGTGCCAGCAGGACGGGACAGGGACGAGACGAGCAGTACTTC.

V is TRBV15 and J is TRBJ1-1; perhaps TRBD1 as D (5 bases). CDR1 LNHNV and CDR2 YYDKDF come from the germline V gene (reference sequence). The CDR3 sequence is 18 residues long. The V end lost 0 bases, the J end lost 3 bases, and 20 bases lay between the germline ends. The DNA of the CDR3 is TGTGCCACCAGCAGAGAGGGCGGCTACGGGGGTAGGGACACTGAAGCTTTCTTT. It translates to CATSREGGYGGRDTEAFF.